Following are 16 T cell receptor beta chains from one sample sequenced in a study of breast tumors, draining lymph nodes, adjacent tissues. MiXCR, run by TCRdb on the multiplex PCR reads, gives a single entry per CDR3 protein. Among about 130,000 distinct CDR3 sequences listed, about 20% were seen once. The lymph nodes were axillary draining lymph nodes from breast cancer patients. Sequences were obtained from axillary lymph node tissue. The receptors were sampled from a female donor with breast cancer. Some clones in this sample may be carry-over from other donors' samples.

This clonotype showed up many times. The J gene is TRBJ2-7, the V gene TRBV27; TRBD1 aligns across 8 bases. The germline V gene encodes CDR1 MNHEY and CDR2 SMNVEV (reference sequence). The CDR3 loop spans 15 amino acids. V dropped 0 bases and J dropped 2; count of bases not matched to a gene: 3. This CDR3 reads CASSLSWTGPYEQYF. CDR3 nucleotide sequence: TGTGCCAGCAGTTTATCGTGGACAGGGCCCTACGAGCAGTACTTC.

This chain links TRBV28 with TRBJ1-2; D gene unclear. The CDR3 is 11 amino acids. Germline V gene sequence: CDR1 MDHEN, CDR2 SYDVKM. V was pared by 3 bases and J by 8 bases, with 7 bases between. The CDR3 region has the DNA TGTGCCAGCAGTTTCTACGGAGGCTACACCTTC. As protein: CASSFYGGYTF.

A remark on this clonotype: This may come from a read error, since a much larger clone is one base off. The conserved final phenylalanine or tryptophan is absent from the CDR3, which likely points to a read error. This chain uses TRBV5-1 with TRBJ2-7, with D unresolved. CDR1 and CDR2 (germline): SGHRS, YFSETQ. The ends were cut back, 0 bases at V and 1 base at J, with 5 bases in the middle. The CDR3 totals 13 residues. CDR3 residues: CASSLESSYEQYS. Here the CDR3 DNA reads TGCGCCAGCAGCTTGGAGAGTTCCTACGAGCAGTACTCC.

This clonotype was counted at least ten times. This chain connects TRBV29-1 to TRBJ2-3, with 8 nucleotides matching TRBD1. The V gene end was trimmed by 0 bases and the J gene end by 5 bases; junction bases not matched to a gene: 13. The CDR3 spans 17 residues. The germline V gene encodes CDR1 SQVTM and CDR2 ANQGSEA. This chain's CDR3 is CSVEELSPGQALDTQYF. The CDR3 DNA sequence: TGCAGCGTTGAAGAGTTGAGCCCGGGACAGGCGCTAGATACGCAGTATTTT.

This clonotype was seen many times. This rearrangement joins TRBV7-2 to TRBJ1-2; D is perhaps TRBD1 (5 bases). In germline, CDR1 is SGHTA, CDR2 FQGNSA. This CDR3 is 15 amino acids long. Trimming left V 1 base short and J 1 base short, with 10 bases between. In nucleotides, the CDR3 is TGTGCCAGCAGCTTAGATAGGGGAATTAACTATGGCTACACCTTC. As protein: CASSLDRGINYGYTF.

There are a few counts of this clonotype. The genes are TRBV6-4 and TRBJ2-6; possibly TRBD2 for D (6 bases). V was pared by 0 bases and J by 2 bases, with 14 bases between. Germline V gene lookup returns CDR1 MRHNA and CDR2 SNTAGT. The CDR3 totals 18 residues. The CDR3 region has the DNA TGTGCCAGCAGTGACTCAGGGACTTCGTTCACTGGGGCCAACGTCCTGACTTTC. Translated: CASSDSGTSFTGANVLTF.

This clonotype showed up many times. The chain joins TRBV9 to TRBJ2-3, with D unclear. Per germline, CDR1 SGDLS and CDR2 YYNGEE. The CDR3 is 14 amino acids. The V gene lost 0 bases and the J gene lost 6 bases, with 11 bases spanning the gap. DNA for the CDR3: TGTGCCAGCAGCGTAGCTTCGTCTACTGATACGCAGTATTTT. The encoded protein is CASSVASSTDTQYF.

The V gene is TRBV18, the J gene TRBJ2-2; D not resolved. Trimming stripped 1 base from V and 4 bases from J, with 13 bases between. The germline V gene encodes CDR1 KGHSH and CDR2 LQKENI. The CDR3 totals 16 residues. The CDR3 region has the DNA TGTGCCAGCTCACCACGAGACGGGTTGGTCACCGGGGAGCTGTTTTTT. The encoded protein is CASSPRDGLVTGELFF.

Comment on this clonotype: A much larger clone sits a single nucleotide away, making a read error possible. The chain employs TRBV5-6 and TRBJ2-1; the D call may be TRBD1 or TRBD2 (5 bases each). This CDR3 is built from 13 residues. Germline V gives CDR1 SGHDT, CDR2 YYEEEE. The germline V and J ends were trimmed by 4 bases and 9 bases, with 14 bases remaining between them. Here the CDR3 DNA reads TGTGCCAGCAGCAGGGACGTCGACAGTGAGCAGTTCTTC. Translating it yields CASSRDVDSEQFF.

This clonotype was seen ten or more times. This sequence joins TRBV19 and TRBJ2-3; TRBD2 matches at 7 bases. J was trimmed by 4 bases and V by 5 bases; bases with no gene match: 9. In germline, CDR1 is LNHDA, CDR2 SQIVND (reference sequence). The CDR3 loop spans 15 amino acids. The chain's CDR3 is CASSPRLAGADTQYF. For the CDR3, the DNA is TGTGCCAGTAGTCCTCGACTAGCTGGGGCAGATACGCAGTATTTT.

This clonotype was observed at least ten times. V gene TRBV7-9 combines with J gene TRBJ2-1; unclear D gene. From germline, CDR1 is SEHNR and CDR2 FQNEAQ (reference sequence). The CDR3 contains 13 residues. V was clipped by 8 bases and J by 3 bases, with 11 bases between them. The DNA of the CDR3 is TGTGCCAGCTGCCCAGGCGTCTACAATGAGCAGTTCTTC. Protein product: CASCPGVYNEQFF.

This clonotype was detected ten times or more. J is TRBJ2-3 and V is TRBV27; D not resolved. Between the trimmed V and J ends, which lost 5 bases and 6 bases, there was a span of 15 bases. This CDR3 comprises 14 residues. The germline CDR1 and CDR2 sequences are MNHEY and SMNVEV (reference sequence). The CDR3 sequence: CASSDASKVDTQYF. The CDR3 DNA reads as TGTGCCAGCAGTGACGCGTCAAAAGTGGATACGCAGTATTTT.

This clonotype was found many times. The chain is built from TRBV10-1 and TRBJ2-3, with 8 bases aligning to TRBD2. The CDR3 has 14 residues. Per germline, CDR1 WNHNN and CDR2 SYGVQD (reference sequence). V lost 2 bases and J lost 6; bases outside the gene matches: 4. As DNA, the CDR3 is TGCGCCAGCAGTGAGACCAGCGGGAGCGATACGCAGTATTTT. It specifies CASSETSGSDTQYF.

This clonotype was counted ten times or more. The rearrangement links TRBV12-3 or TRBV12-4 to TRBJ2-1; 9 positions agree with TRBD2. CDR3 size: 14 residues. The J segment lost 8 bases and the V segment lost 4 bases, leaving 6 bases of the junction unmatched. Here the CDR3 reads CASSSMGLADEQFF. CDR3 coding DNA: TGTGCCAGCAGTTCTATGGGACTAGCCGATGAGCAGTTCTTC.

This clonotype was seen many times. V and J are TRBV10-3 and TRBJ2-7, with 9 bases matching TRBD1. Germline values: CDR1 ENHRY, CDR2 SYGVKD. V shed 5 bases and J 3 bases; nucleotides not matched to a gene: 5. CDR3 length equals 14 residues. CDR3 bases: TGTGCCATCAGTTCCGGGACAGGGCTCTACGAGCAGTACTTC. It specifies CAISSGTGLYEQYF.

Note on this clonotype: A much larger clone lies one base from this, so it may be a read error. The genes are TRBV19 and TRBJ2-1; 8 positions agree with TRBD2. Germline CDR1 reads LNHDA; CDR2 reads SQIVND (reference sequence). CDR3 length equals 14 residues. The DNA of the CDR3 is TGTAGCGCGGGGGCGGGGGGCTGGGGCAATGAGCGGTTCTTC. It codes for CSAGAGGWGNERFF.